This T cell receptor beta chain stems from a study of T cell responses to AZD1222 COVID-19 vaccine. Across the study: Timing groups of about 4 and about 12 weeks for second doses were pooled.

General study results and limits: A mostly white British donor set with more females was recruited, and clonal diversity was possibly underestimated. There were vaccine-associated CD4 TCRs across spike, dominant at 160-218 and 743-854. Unmutated variant regions are reportedly the target of nearly half of TCRs that are spike-specific.

Here immunoSEQ multiplex PCR was the method, and the copy in TCRdb shows in-frame clones only, minus some. Altogether roughly 71,000 clones are present, 85% being singletons, with the ten largest covering around 20%. CDR3 length equals 10 residues. Germline V gene data show CDR1 as SQVTM and CDR2 as ANQGSEA. The V end lost 4 bases, the J end lost 11 bases, and 11 bases lay between the germline ends. Comment on this clone: Its specificity is unknown.

This sequence originates from an adult in good health. This material consisted of peripheral blood, taken on day 0 of AZD1222 vaccination. V is TRBV29-1 and J is TRBJ1-1, with D tentatively TRBD1 (5 bases). The CDR3 sequence is CSVAAGGAFF. The CDR3 coding sequence is TGCAGCGTTGCGGCCGGGGGGGCTTTCTTT. The complete variable domain, with remaining parts taken from reference TRBV29-1 and TRBJ1-1, reads SAVISQKPSRDICQRGTSLTIQCQVDSQVTMMFWYRQQPGQSLTLIATANQGSEATYESGFVIDKFPISRPNLTFSTLTVSNMSPEDSSIYLCSVAAGGAFFGQGTRLTVV.